Listed below are T cell receptor beta chains from one sample, sequenced in a study of blood T cell repertoires in COVID-19. The protocol was immunoSEQ multiplex PCR, while the TCRdb copy is restricted to in-frame clones and leaves out a portion. The sample records 53,000 or so clones, 76% being singletons. The sample consisted of peripheral blood. The source of these receptors is a man between 50 and 59 years old with active or convalescent COVID-19. The CDR3 runs from the conserved cysteine through the conserved F or W. Size tells how often a clone was seen (once, few, many) or the class of an expanded clone, and some rows leave it out.

CDR3 length: 13
clone size: once
V gene: TRBV5-1
CDR3 protein: CASSLTTGETQYF

CDR3 length: 12
clone size: NA
V gene: TRBV30
CDR3 protein: CAWGADQETQYF

CDR3 length: 16
clone size: NA
V gene: TRBV9
CDR3 protein: CASSAAGDSIYNEQFF

CDR3 length: 12
clone size: NA
V gene: TRBV12-3/TRBV12-4
CDR3 protein: CASSYQNYGYTF

CDR3 length: 13
clone size: once
V gene: TRBV30
CDR3 protein: CAWSVLQGSEAFF

CDR3 length: 13
clone size: few
V gene: TRBV29-1
CDR3 protein: CSVQAGVSYEQYF

CDR3 length: 15
clone size: NA
V gene: TRBV6-5
CDR3 protein: CASSPLPNSYNEQFF

CDR3 length: 14
clone size: NA
V gene: TRBV11-2
CDR3 protein: CASTVAGGQETQYF

CDR3 length: 16
clone size: NA
V gene: TRBV19
CDR3 protein: CASSMAFAGGQETQYF

CDR3 length: 13
clone size: NA
V gene: TRBV12-3/TRBV12-4
CDR3 protein: CASSAPLSYEQYF

CDR3 length: 14
clone size: few
V gene: TRBV2
CDR3 protein: CASSSGFSTDTQYF